The 20 T cell receptor beta chains in this list originate from one sample, sequenced in a study of cytomegalovirus exposure and HLA in healthy donors (dated by TCRdb to about 2017). Library generation was performed with the immunoSEQ multiplex PCR assay. For the multiplex PCR, a mixture combining 60 forward primers for TCR Vbeta segments and 13 reverse primers for TCR Jbeta segments was used. The table was pulled from immuneACCESS by TCRdb, which kept in-frame rearrangements only. Such tables lose some clones; where checked, under half of the loss comes from unresolved V genes, and the rest has no known cause. The sample data list 200,000 or so clones, and about 78% of these were observed just once. The top ten hold 2.5% to 3.5% of the sample. Sequencing was carried out using PBMCs. Every receptor here comes from a woman aged 25 to 39 in good health and CMV-seronegative.

The CDR3: CASSSREGGSYEQYF. CDR3 sequence (DNA): TGTGCCAGCAGCTCCCGAGAGGGCGGGTCCTACGAGCAGTACTTC. This chain joins TRBV7-9 and TRBJ2-7; D may be TRBD2 (5 bases). This CDR3 spans 15 amino acids. CDR1 and CDR2 (germline): SEHNR, FQNEAQ (reference sequence). V shed 4 bases and J shed 1 base, with 14 bases lying between them.

The chain carries TRBV7-2 and TRBJ2-5, with unresolved D. CDR3 length: 15 amino acids. Germline values: CDR1 SGHTA, CDR2 FQGNSA. Trimming cost V 2 bases and J 2 bases, with 12 bases left between them. The CDR3 DNA follows: TGTGCCAGCAGCTTAAGCCACTCCTATCAAGAGACCCAGTACTTC. This translates into CASSLSHSYQETQYF.

Worth noting for this clone: The junction shows a germline mismatch at one end, possibly a read error. The chain links TRBV7-9 to TRBJ1-1, with D unclear. Germline values: CDR1 SEHNR, CDR2 FQNEAQ (reference sequence). The CDR3 has 12 amino acids. The CDR3 bases are TGTTCCAGCAGCCGAGGGAACACTGAAGCTTTCTTT. Protein product: CSSSRGNTEAFF.

Written as DNA, the CDR3 is TGTGCCAGCAGCGCCCTAATTCTTCCGGGACAGTTCTCCTACAATGAGCAGTTCTTC. Its protein product is CASSALILPGQFSYNEQFF. The genes are TRBV9 and TRBJ2-1, with 7 bases matching TRBD1. V was pared by 3 bases and J by 0 bases, with 15 bases of the junction left unmatched. The germline CDR1 and CDR2 sequences are SGDLS and YYNGEE. The CDR3 loop spans 19 amino acids.

CDR3 loop: CAISEYRAYGYTF. CDR3 nucleotides: TGTGCCATCAGTGAGTACAGGGCCTATGGCTACACCTTC. V gene TRBV10-3 combines with J gene TRBJ1-2; tentatively, D is TRBD1 (6 bases). This CDR3 region has 13 residues. Looked up from germline, CDR1 is ENHRY and CDR2 is SYGVKD. Trimming shortened V by 1 base and J by 4 bases, and 7 bases separated the two germline ends.

The CDR3 spells CASSPGTSGRSSTDTQYF. CDR3 sequence (DNA): TGTGCCAGCAGCCCCGGGACTAGCGGGAGGTCTAGCACAGATACGCAGTATTTT. The chain employs TRBV28 and TRBJ2-3; 15 bases are shared with TRBD2. Trimming at V came to 6 bases and at J to 0 bases, leaving 7 bases not matched to a gene. CDR3 length: 18 residues. Germline V CDR1 and CDR2: MDHEN, SYDVKM.

The genes are TRBV2 and TRBJ1-2, with TRBD1 matching 8 bases. This CDR3 has 13 amino acids. V was pared by 6 bases and J by 6 bases, with 6 bases of the junction left unmatched. Germline CDR1 SNHLY, CDR2 FYNNEI. Here the CDR3 DNA reads TGTGCCAGCAGAACTCAGGGGGCGGATGGCTACACCTTC. This codes for CASRTQGADGYTF.

This clone occurred a few times. The chain joins TRBV4-2 to TRBJ1-5; D is unclear. Germline loops: CDR1 LGHNA, CDR2 YNFKEQ. The V gene lost 1 base and the J gene lost 3 bases, with 10 bases spanning the gap. CDR3 length equals 15 residues. CDR3 amino acids: CASSQAAGANQPQHF. CDR3 in DNA: TGTGCCAGCAGCCAAGCGGCCGGAGCCAATCAGCCCCAGCATTTT.

The chain recombines TRBV11-2 with TRBJ2-1; 7 bases map to TRBD2. Germline CDR1 SGHAT, CDR2 FQNNGV. There are 14 residues in the CDR3. The junction had 11 bases not matched to a gene; V was cut back by 5 bases and J by 10 bases. CDR3 coding DNA: TGTGCCAGCAGCCCCCGGCTAGCGGCCGGGGAGCAGTTCTTC. Translated, it gives CASSPRLAAGEQFF.

The rearrangement joins TRBV7-9 to TRBJ2-3; D is undetermined. Trimming stripped 1 base from V and 0 bases from J, with 8 bases between. Germline CDR1 SEHNR, CDR2 FQNEAQ (reference sequence). The CDR3 sequence is 15 residues long. In DNA, the CDR3 is TGTGCCAGCAGCTTAGGGTGGCGGAGCACAGATACGCAGTATTTT. Its translation: CASSLGWRSTDTQYF.

The rearrangement uses TRBV2 and TRBJ1-1; no clear D gene. The ends were cut back, 6 bases at V and 7 bases at J, with 15 bases in the middle. There are 13 residues in the CDR3. Germline V gives CDR1 SNHLY, CDR2 FYNNEI. CDR3 region: CASRRRGIGEAFF. DNA of the CDR3: TGTGCCAGCAGGCGGCGGGGTATCGGTGAAGCTTTCTTT.

This clone was seen a few times. The rearrangement joins TRBV18 to TRBJ2-5, with D possibly matching TRBD2 (6 bases). The V end was cut by 3 bases, the J end by 1 base, with 21 bases between. This CDR3 is built from 18 residues. Germline V gene sequence: CDR1 KGHSH, CDR2 LQKENI. The CDR3 nucleotides read TGTGCCAGCTCACCCGCGGGACGGGAAACTCTCCTCCAAGAGACCCAGTACTTC. The encoded protein is CASSPAGRETLLQETQYF.

The gene calls are TRBV9 and TRBJ1-6; D possibly corresponds to TRBD1 (5 bases). The V end was cut by 4 bases, the J end by 2 bases, with 10 bases between. The germline CDR1 and CDR2 sequences are SGDLS and YYNGEE. The CDR3 spans 15 residues. CDR3 DNA: TGTGCCAGCAGCCAAGACAGCGCCTATAATTCACCCCTCCACTTT. This gives the protein CASSQDSAYNSPLHF.

CDR3 nucleotides: TGTGCCAGCAGTTACTCGTATCAGGGCGACTATGGCTACACCTTC. It translates to CASSYSYQGDYGYTF. This chain uses TRBV6-5 with TRBJ1-2; D is perhaps TRBD1 (5 bases). Deletions cut 0 bases from V and 3 bases from J, with 11 bases between. Germline V lookup: CDR1 MNHEY, CDR2 SVGAGI. This CDR3 is 15 amino acids long.

The chain couples TRBV13 to TRBJ2-7; 11 bases map to TRBD2. In germline, CDR1 is PRHDT, CDR2 FYEKMQ (reference sequence). The CDR3 length is 16 residues. Unmatched junction bases numbered 7, after V lost 3 bases and J lost 3 bases. The CDR3 sequence: CASSFIQTSGIYEQYF. As DNA, the CDR3 is TGTGCCAGCAGCTTCATCCAGACTAGCGGGATCTACGAGCAGTACTTC.

This clone has only a few counts. The genes are TRBV10-1 and TRBJ2-3, with no clear D. The CDR3 has 12 amino acids. CDR1 is WNHNN and CDR2 is SYGVQD in the germline V gene (reference sequence). Trimming pared 3 bases from V and 4 bases from J, leaving 5 bases between. CDR3 sequence reads: CASSDNSDTQYF. CDR3 nucleotides: TGCGCCAGCAGTGATAACTCAGATACGCAGTATTTT.

The rearrangement joins TRBV10-2 to TRBJ1-2; D possibly corresponds to TRBD1 (6 bases). The CDR3 is 17 residues long. The germline V and J ends were trimmed by 3 bases and 4 bases, with 21 bases remaining between them. Germline CDR1 WSHSY, CDR2 SAAADI. Here the CDR3 DNA reads TGCGCCAGCAGTGAAGTCGGCGCAGGGGTTTGGAGCTATGGCTACACCTTC. Encoded protein: CASSEVGAGVWSYGYTF.

The chain uses TRBV20-1 and TRBJ1-2, with 12 bases identical to TRBD1. With V trimmed by 7 bases and J by 6 bases, 0 bases remained unmatched. CDR1 and CDR2 from the germline V gene are DFQATT and SNEGSKA (reference sequence). The CDR3 is 11 residues long. CDR3 DNA sequence: TGCAGTGGGGACAGGGGGCATGGCTACACCTTC. This codes for CSGDRGHGYTF.

V usage is TRBV7-9 and J usage is TRBJ1-2; a weak D match, TRBD1 (6 bases). Germline CDR1 reads SEHNR; CDR2 reads FQNEAQ (reference sequence). V lost 6 bases and J 10 bases, leaving 18 bases between the germline ends. This CDR3 is 13 amino acids long. CDR3 loop: CASSAGGALDYTF. The DNA for the CDR3 is TGTGCCAGCAGTGCTGGGGGGGCGCTAGACTACACCTTC.

The rearrangement joins TRBV6-1 to TRBJ1-2; weak D call: TRBD1 (5 bases). Germline CDR1 reads MNHNS; CDR2 reads SASEGT. V was shortened by 6 bases and J by 5 bases, with 19 bases between the two germline ends. This CDR3 region has 15 residues. CDR3 nucleotide sequence: TGTGCCAGCAGGGACCCAGGGTACTTCAATTATGGCTACACCTTC. Its protein product is CASRDPGYFNYGYTF.